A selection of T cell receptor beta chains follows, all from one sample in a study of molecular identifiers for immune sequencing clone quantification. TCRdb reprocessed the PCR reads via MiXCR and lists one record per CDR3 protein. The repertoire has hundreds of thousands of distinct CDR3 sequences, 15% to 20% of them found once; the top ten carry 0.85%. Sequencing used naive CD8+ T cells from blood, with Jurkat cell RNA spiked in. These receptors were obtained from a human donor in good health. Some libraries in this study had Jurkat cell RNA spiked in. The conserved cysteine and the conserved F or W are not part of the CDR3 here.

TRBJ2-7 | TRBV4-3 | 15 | ASSQERSGGQMYEQY
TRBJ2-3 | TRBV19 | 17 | ASSMNPTSSGGATDTQY
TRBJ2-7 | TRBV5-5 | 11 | ASSIGLVYEQY
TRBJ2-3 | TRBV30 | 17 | AWNIPPGIAGDYGDTQY
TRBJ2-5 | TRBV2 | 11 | ASSEVGKETQY
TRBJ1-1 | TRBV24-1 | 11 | ATSDMGREEAV
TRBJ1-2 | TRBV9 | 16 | ASSPCGGSPAYHYGYT
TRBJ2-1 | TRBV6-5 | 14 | ASSSELAPAYNEQF
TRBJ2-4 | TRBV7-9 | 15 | ASSFIWGGAPEHIQY
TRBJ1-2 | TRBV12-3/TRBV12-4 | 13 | ASKTTGRTNYGYT
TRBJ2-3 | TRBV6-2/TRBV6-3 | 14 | VSSYSGHLSTDTQY
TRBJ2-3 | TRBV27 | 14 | ASSLSSSGSTDTQY
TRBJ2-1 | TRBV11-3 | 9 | ASSFAGEQF
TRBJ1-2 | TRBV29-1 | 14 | SVEGAIGTGIRGYT
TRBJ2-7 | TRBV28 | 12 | ASSWGGDSYEQY
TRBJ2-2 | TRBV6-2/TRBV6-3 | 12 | ASSYHRGTGELF
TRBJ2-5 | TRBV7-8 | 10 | ASREYQETQY
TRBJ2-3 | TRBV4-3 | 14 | ASNQISGTSTDTQY
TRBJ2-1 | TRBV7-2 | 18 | ASSLVLQFLAGWGPNEQF